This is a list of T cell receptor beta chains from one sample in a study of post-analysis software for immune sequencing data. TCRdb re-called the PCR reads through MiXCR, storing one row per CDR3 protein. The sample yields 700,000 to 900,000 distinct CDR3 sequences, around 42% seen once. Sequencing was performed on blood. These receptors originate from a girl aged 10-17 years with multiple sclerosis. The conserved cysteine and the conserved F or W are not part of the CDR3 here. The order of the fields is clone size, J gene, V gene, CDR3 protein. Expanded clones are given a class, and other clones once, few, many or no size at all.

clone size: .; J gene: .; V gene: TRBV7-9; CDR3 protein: ASSSSTGGGEQY
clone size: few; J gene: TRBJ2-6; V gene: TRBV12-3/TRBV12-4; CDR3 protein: ASSFGTGSGANVLT
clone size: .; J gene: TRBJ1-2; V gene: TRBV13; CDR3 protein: ASSLFGDIDYGYT
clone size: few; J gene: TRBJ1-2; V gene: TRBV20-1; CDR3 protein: SALSGGYT
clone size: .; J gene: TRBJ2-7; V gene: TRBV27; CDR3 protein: AGATGLAGGPYEQY
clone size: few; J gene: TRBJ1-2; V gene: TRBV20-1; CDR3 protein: SGTQVTGYGYT
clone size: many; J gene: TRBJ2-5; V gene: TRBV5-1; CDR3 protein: ASSLGGVQETQY
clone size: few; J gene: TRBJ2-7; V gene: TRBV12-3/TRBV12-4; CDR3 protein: ASSLQSGQGVLGEQY
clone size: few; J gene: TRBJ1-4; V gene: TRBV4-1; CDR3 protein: ASSQDFFAGGREKLF
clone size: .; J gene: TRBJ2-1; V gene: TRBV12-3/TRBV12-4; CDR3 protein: ASSFRRGPYNEQF
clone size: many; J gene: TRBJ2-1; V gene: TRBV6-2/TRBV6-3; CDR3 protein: ASSYPGDYEQF
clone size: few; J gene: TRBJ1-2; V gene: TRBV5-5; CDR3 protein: ASSFRQGDYGYT
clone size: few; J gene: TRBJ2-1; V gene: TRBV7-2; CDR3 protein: ASSLLVSYNEQF
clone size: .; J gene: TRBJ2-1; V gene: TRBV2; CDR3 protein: ASREDRGYNEQF
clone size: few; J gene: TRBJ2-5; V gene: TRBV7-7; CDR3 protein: ASSPGLAGVVETQY
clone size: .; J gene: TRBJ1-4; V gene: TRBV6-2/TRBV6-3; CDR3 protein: ASSYSFGQRELF
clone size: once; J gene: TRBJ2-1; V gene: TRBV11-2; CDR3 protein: ASRPAGSNEQF
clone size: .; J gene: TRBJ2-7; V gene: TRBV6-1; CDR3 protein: ASSEQGLGEQY
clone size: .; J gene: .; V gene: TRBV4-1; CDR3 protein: ASSQDLRSGTGVHEQY
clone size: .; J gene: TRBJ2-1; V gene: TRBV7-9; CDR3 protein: ASSSLDSSYNEQF
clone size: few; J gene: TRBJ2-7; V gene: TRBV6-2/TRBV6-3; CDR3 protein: ASNPAGLQTYEQY
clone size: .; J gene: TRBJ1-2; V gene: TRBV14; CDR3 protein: ASSQDGFYGYT
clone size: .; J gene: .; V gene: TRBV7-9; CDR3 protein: ASSPRAPGQGHEQY
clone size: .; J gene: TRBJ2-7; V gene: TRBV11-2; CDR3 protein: ASSFTGILSSYEQY
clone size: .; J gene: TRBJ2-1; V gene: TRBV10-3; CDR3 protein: AIKPGGHVEQF
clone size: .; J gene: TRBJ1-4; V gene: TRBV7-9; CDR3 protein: ASSLLAGATNEKLF
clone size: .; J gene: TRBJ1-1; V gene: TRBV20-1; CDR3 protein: SARVTDRDSSGKGGTEAF
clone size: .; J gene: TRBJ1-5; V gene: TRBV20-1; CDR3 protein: SARGRTGGPQH
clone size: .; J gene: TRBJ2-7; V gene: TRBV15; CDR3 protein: ATSRGTGGKSYEQY
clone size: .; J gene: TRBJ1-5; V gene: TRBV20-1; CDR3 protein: SARDRTLSGAGYQPQH
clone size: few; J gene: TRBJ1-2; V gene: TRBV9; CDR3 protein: ASGGDRANYGYT
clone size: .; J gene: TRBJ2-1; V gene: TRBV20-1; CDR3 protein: SATAGSFNEQF
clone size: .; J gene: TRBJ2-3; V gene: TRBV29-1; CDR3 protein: SVAGTSLFNTDTQY
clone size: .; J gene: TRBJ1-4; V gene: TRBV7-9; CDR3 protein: ASSLISVGGHGKEKLF
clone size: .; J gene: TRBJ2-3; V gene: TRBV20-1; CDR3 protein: SARGGSGGQGDTQY
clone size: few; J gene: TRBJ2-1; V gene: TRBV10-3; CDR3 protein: AISDGWRGGNEQF
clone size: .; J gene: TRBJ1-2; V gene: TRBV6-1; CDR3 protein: ASRFTGWDGYT
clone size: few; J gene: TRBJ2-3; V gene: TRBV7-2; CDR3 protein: ASSLVLAGGVDTQY
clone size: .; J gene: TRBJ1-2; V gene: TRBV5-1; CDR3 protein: ASSAAGTNYGYT
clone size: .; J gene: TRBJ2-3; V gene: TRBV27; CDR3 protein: ASSWRPSAVDTQY
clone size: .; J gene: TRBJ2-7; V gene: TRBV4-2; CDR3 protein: ASSQDPSGRVQGYEQY
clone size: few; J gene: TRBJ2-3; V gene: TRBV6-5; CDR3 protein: ASSYLVGGSTDTQY
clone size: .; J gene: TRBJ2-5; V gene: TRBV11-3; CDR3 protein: ASSFWVRETQY
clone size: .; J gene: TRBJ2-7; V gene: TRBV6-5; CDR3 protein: ASSYAGNPSYEQY
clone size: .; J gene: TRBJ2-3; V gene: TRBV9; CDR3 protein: ASGRGIDTQY
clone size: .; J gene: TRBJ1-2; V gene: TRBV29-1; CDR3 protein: SVEDRWQLWGGYT
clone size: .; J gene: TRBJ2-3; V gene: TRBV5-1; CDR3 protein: ASSSGTSGVTDTQY